These 18 T cell receptor beta chains were sequenced from one sample in a study of blood T cell repertoires in COVID-19. TCRdb's copy holds only in-frame clones and misses some; the assay was immunoSEQ multiplex PCR. The sample has under 80,000 clones, 86% seen once. Material for sequencing was peripheral blood. The receptor source for this set is a man aged 50-60 years with active COVID-19.

This chain links TRBV7-3 with TRBJ2-3; a possible D gene is TRBD2 (6 bases). With 5 bases removed from V and 8 bases from J, the gap between germline ends came to 14 bases. CDR3 length equals 13 residues. Germline values: CDR1 SGHTA, CDR2 FQGTGA. CDR3 sequence (DNA): TGTGCCAGCAGCACCGTGGGGGGAGGTACGCAGTATTTT. Translation gives CASSTVGGGTQYF. The full variable domain, with the rest looked up from reference TRBV7-3 and TRBJ2-3, is GAGVSQTPSNKVTEKGKYVELRCDPISGHTALYWYRQSLGQGPEFLIYFQGTGAADDSGLPNDRFFAVRPEGSVSTLKIQRTERGDSAVYLCASSTVGGGTQYFGPGTRLTVL.

The rearrangement links TRBV6-5 to TRBJ2-7; 7 bases are shared with TRBD1. CDR1 and CDR2 (germline): MNHEY, SVGAGI. The junction had 14 bases not matched to a gene; V was cut back by 7 bases and J by 5 bases. This CDR3 has 15 amino acids. The DNA for the CDR3 is TGTGCCAGCATAGACCGGGACAGCAGGGCCGACGAGCAGTACTTC. Residues: CASIDRDSRADEQYF.

The J gene is TRBJ2-7, the V gene TRBV19; 8 bases fit TRBD2. Germline assignment: CDR1 LNHDA and CDR2 SQIVND (reference sequence). The J segment lost 2 bases and the V segment lost 5 bases, leaving 23 bases of the junction unmatched. This CDR3 has 20 residues. The CDR3 DNA reads TGTGCCAGTAGTGCCGGCGGGGGGATAGCGGGATCTCCCCCTACCTACGAGCAGTACTTC. Protein sequence: CASSAGGGIAGSPPTYEQYF.

The rearrangement joins TRBV24-1 to TRBJ1-2, with D unclear. The CDR3 totals 14 residues. The ends were cut back, 7 bases at V and 2 bases at J, with 13 bases in the middle. Looked up from germline, CDR1 is KGHDR and CDR2 is SFDVKD. The CDR3: CATRAGKGNYGYTF. CDR3 DNA: TGTGCCACCAGGGCGGGGAAGGGAAACTATGGCTACACCTTC.

This chain uses TRBV27 with TRBJ2-2; 10 bases match TRBD1. V lost 6 bases and J lost 2; bases outside the gene matches: 15. The CDR3 totals 19 residues. Germline loops: CDR1 MNHEY, CDR2 SMNVEV (reference sequence). The CDR3 DNA follows: TGTGCCAGCAGCAGTTTTGGAAGACGGACAGGGGGAAACACCGGGGAGCTGTTTTTT. Protein product: CASSSFGRRTGGNTGELFF.

The J gene is TRBJ1-5, the V gene TRBV28, with 8 bases identical to TRBD1. The trim removed 4 bases at V and 3 bases at J, leaving 5 bases unmatched. The CDR3 length is 15 residues. Per germline, CDR1 MDHEN and CDR2 SYDVKM. The CDR3 DNA follows: TGTGCCAGCAGTTCCCCAGGGGGCAACAATCAGCCCCAGCATTTT. This translates into CASSSPGGNNQPQHF.

The CDR3 coding sequence is TGCGCCAGCAGCTACCAACAGGGAGGGGTCGGCGGCTACACCTTC. It yields the protein CASSYQQGGVGGYTF. This chain uses TRBV5-1 with TRBJ1-2; TRBD1 might be the D (6 bases). Trimming left V 3 bases short and J 8 bases short, with 20 bases between. Germline V gene lookup returns CDR1 SGHRS and CDR2 YFSETQ. This CDR3 spans 15 amino acids.

V gene TRBV11-1 combines with J gene TRBJ2-1; a weak D match, TRBD1 (5 bases). The CDR3 totals 15 residues. In germline, CDR1 is SGHAT, CDR2 FQDESV (reference sequence). With 7 bases removed from V and 4 bases from J, the gap between germline ends came to 17 bases. CDR3 region: CASTLGQAQYNEQFF. The CDR3 DNA follows: TGTGCCAGCACCTTGGGGCAAGCCCAATACAATGAGCAGTTCTTC.

The chain employs TRBV18 and TRBJ1-5; tentative D call: TRBD1 (6 bases). Germline V gene data show CDR1 as KGHSH and CDR2 as LQKENI. V lost 6 bases to trimming and J lost 3 bases, with 12 bases between them. CDR3 length equals 14 residues. CDR3 region: CASSPQGNNQPQHF. CDR3 DNA sequence: TGTGCCAGCTCTCCGCAGGGGAACAATCAGCCCCAGCATTTT.

The chain uses TRBV10-3 and TRBJ2-2, with 16 positions matching TRBD2. This CDR3 is 17 amino acids long. Germline-derived CDR1 and CDR2 are ENHRY and SYGVKD. Trimming at V came to 4 bases and at J to 7 bases, leaving 6 bases not matched to a gene. Here the CDR3 DNA reads TGTGCCATCAGTGCCGGGACTAGCGGGAGGGTTGTCGGGGAGCTGTTTTTT. This translates into CAISAGTSGRVVGELFF.

The chain combines TRBV7-9 with TRBJ1-2, with 7 bases identical to TRBD1. Germline V gene data show CDR1 as SEHNR and CDR2 as FQNEAQ (reference sequence). Trimming took 4 bases from V and 6 from J; bases not matched to a gene: 8. The CDR3 covers 14 residues. CDR3 protein: CASSSRQGSDGYTF. As DNA, the CDR3 is TGTGCCAGCAGCTCAAGACAGGGAAGCGATGGCTACACCTTC.

The chain recombines TRBV4-3 with TRBJ2-2, with 11 bases matching TRBD2. CDR1 and CDR2 from the germline V gene are LGHNA and YSLEER. V lost 0 bases to trimming and J lost 3 bases; unmatched junction nucleotides: 6. The CDR3 is made up of 18 amino acids. The CDR3 sequence: CASSQDVAGGRDTGELFF. CDR3 sequence (DNA): TGCGCCAGCAGCCAAGATGTAGCGGGGGGGCGAGACACCGGGGAGCTGTTTTTT.

This clone was seen more than once but under ten times. J is TRBJ1-3 and V is TRBV10-3; 7 nucleotides match TRBD1. Germline assignment: CDR1 ENHRY and CDR2 SYGVKD. After removal of 2 bases from V and 2 bases from J, the junction contained 3 bases not matched to a gene. The CDR3 contains 15 residues. CDR3 in amino acids: CAISETTGAGNTIYF. The CDR3, as DNA: TGTGCCATCAGTGAGACCACAGGGGCTGGAAACACCATATATTTT.

The chain combines TRBV30 with TRBJ1-1, with D uncertain. The V end lost 5 bases, the J end lost 3 bases, and 13 bases lay between the germline ends. This CDR3 spans 13 amino acids. Germline V gene lookup returns CDR1 GTSNPN and CDR2 SVGIG (reference sequence). DNA of the CDR3: TGTGCCTGGGGGAGTCGCGAGGACACTGAAGCTTTCTTT. Encoded protein: CAWGSREDTEAFF.

V usage is TRBV27 and J usage is TRBJ1-5, with D possibly TRBD1 on 6 matching bases. Germline CDR1 is MNHEY and CDR2 is SMNVEV (reference sequence). The CDR3 covers 18 residues. V dropped 7 bases and J dropped 4 bases, with 26 bases sitting between them. CDR3 region: CASIHRWASQGWNQPQHF. The CDR3 bases are TGTGCCAGCATCCATCGTTGGGCCTCACAGGGATGGAATCAGCCCCAGCATTTT.

V usage is TRBV14 and J usage is TRBJ1-6; D not certain. The CDR3 consists of 15 residues. With 4 bases removed from V and 2 bases from J, the gap between germline ends came to 9 bases. From germline, CDR1 is SGHDN and CDR2 FVKESK. CDR3 coding DNA: TGTGCCAGCAGCCTGTTGAGCGCCTATAATTCACCCCTCCACTTT. Its protein is CASSLLSAYNSPLHF.

This chain uses TRBV27 with TRBJ2-5, with TRBD1 matching over 7 bases. The CDR3 is 16 residues long. Germline trimming cut 6 bases from V and 4 bases from J; bases unmatched to any gene: 14. The V gene's germline CDR1 is MNHEY and CDR2 SMNVEV (reference sequence). The CDR3 is CASRIGGLSGAETQYF. In DNA, the CDR3 is TGTGCCAGCAGGATAGGGGGCCTTTCAGGGGCAGAGACCCAGTACTTC.

A single count supports this clone. The V and J genes are TRBV4-2 and TRBJ2-2; 8 nucleotides align to TRBD2. Germline lookup yields CDR1 LGHNA and CDR2 YNFKEQ. The CDR3 contains 17 residues. V trimming: 3 bases; J trimming: 1 base; junction bases outside the gene matches: 7. CDR3 in amino acids: CASSQRPAGGNTGELFF. The CDR3 nucleotides are TGTGCCAGCAGCCAGAGGCCGGCGGGAGGGAACACCGGGGAGCTGTTTTTT.